These 19 T cell receptor beta chains were all obtained from the same sample, sequenced in a study of blood T cell repertoires in COVID-19. Assay used: immunoSEQ multiplex PCR; TCRdb lists only in-frame clones, some missing. The table includes around 100,000 clones, 78% detected once. Sequenced input: peripheral blood. These receptors were taken from a man aged 60 to 75 with active or convalescent COVID-19.

The chain combines TRBV7-3 with TRBJ2-1, with 11 positions matching TRBD2. The CDR3 totals 13 residues. CDR1 and CDR2 from the germline V gene are SGHTA and FQGTGA. V lost 3 bases and J lost 10; bases outside the gene matches: 2. The CDR3 reads CASSFGTSGEQFF. The CDR3 DNA sequence: TGTGCCAGCAGCTTCGGGACTAGCGGCGAGCAGTTCTTC. Looking up the rest from reference TRBV7-3 and TRBJ2-1 gives the full variable domain: GAGVSQTPSNKVTEKGKYVELRCDPISGHTALYWYRQSLGQGPEFLIYFQGTGAADDSGLPNDRFFAVRPEGSVSTLKIQRTERGDSAVYLCASSFGTSGEQFFGPGTRLTVL.

The chain combines TRBV2 with TRBJ2-2; possible D gene TRBD2, 5 bases. The V and J ends lost 2 bases and 15 bases respectively, with 13 bases between them. Germline V gives CDR1 SNHLY, CDR2 FYNNEI. The CDR3 sequence is 12 residues long. The CDR3 coding sequence is TGTGCCAGCAGTGAAACGGAGGCCGTGGTGTTTTTT. The encoded protein is CASSETEAVVFF.

Turning to this clone: At one of its ends the junction is not consistent with the germline gene, which may arise from a read error. This chain uses TRBV7-7 with TRBJ2-5; D uncertain. The CDR3 length is 15 residues. Germline V lookup: CDR1 SSHAT, CDR2 FNYEAQ (reference sequence). CDR3 DNA: TGTGCTAGCAGCTTAGGATCGAGCCAGGTAGAGACCCAGTACTTC. Protein: CASSLGSSQVETQYF. The whole variable domain, remainder taken from reference TRBV7-7 and TRBJ2-5, is GAGVSQSPRYKVTKRGQDVTLRCDPISSHATLYWYQQALGQGPEFLTYFNYEAQPDKSGLPSDRFSAERPEGSISTLTIQRTEQRDSAMYRCASSLGSSQVETQYFGPGTRLLVL.

This rearrangement joins TRBV4-1 to TRBJ1-2; no reliable D call. V was shortened by 1 base and J by 6 bases, with 6 bases between the two germline ends. The CDR3 runs to 12 residues. The germline CDR1 and CDR2 sequences are MGHRA and YSYEKL. The CDR3 sequence: CASSQGLDGYTF. As DNA, the CDR3 is TGCGCCAGCAGCCAAGGGTTAGATGGCTACACCTTC.

The rearrangement joins TRBV9 to TRBJ2-1; 9 bases agree with TRBD1. V lost 3 bases, J lost 3 bases, and 10 bases stayed unmatched. CDR1 and CDR2 (germline): SGDLS, YYNGEE. The CDR3 contains 17 residues. CDR3 coding DNA: TGTGCCAGCAGCGCGAGTGGGAGGGACAGGGTCTACAATGAGCAGTTCTTC. Its protein is CASSASGRDRVYNEQFF.

The chain's CDR3 is CASSQQLAATDTQYF. In DNA form, the CDR3 reads TGTGCCAGCAGCCAGCAGCTAGCGGCCACAGATACGCAGTATTTT. The V call is TRBV14, the J call TRBJ2-3, with 7 bases matching TRBD2. CDR1 and CDR2 (germline): SGHDN, FVKESK. This CDR3 spans 15 amino acids. V gave up 3 bases and J gave up 2 bases; unmatched junction bases: 5.

The V gene is TRBV18, the J gene TRBJ2-3; tentatively, D is TRBD1 (6 bases). Trimming left V 3 bases short and J 4 bases short, with 11 bases between. CDR1 is KGHSH, CDR2 LQKENI, per germline. The CDR3 is 14 amino acids. CDR3 in amino acids: CASSPPDSSDTQYF. The CDR3 DNA sequence: TGTGCCAGCTCACCCCCGGACAGCTCAGATACGCAGTATTTT.

The V and J genes are TRBV7-2 and TRBJ2-3; D is perhaps TRBD2 (5 bases). Trimming stripped 0 bases from V and 0 bases from J, with 13 bases between. CDR3 size: 17 residues. Looked up from germline, CDR1 is SGHTA and CDR2 is FQGNSA. In nucleotides, the CDR3 is TGTGCCAGCAGCTTAGCCGCGGGTGTTACTAGCACAGATACGCAGTATTTT. This translates into CASSLAAGVTSTDTQYF.

The chain has TRBV11-2 and TRBJ2-7; 8 positions match TRBD1. Germline V lookup: CDR1 SGHAT, CDR2 FQNNGV. This CDR3 contains 12 residues. The CDR3 DNA follows: TGTGCCAGCAGTCCCAACAGGGGGTTATTGCACGTC. Translated: CASSPNRGLLHV.

The chain uses TRBV23-1 and TRBJ2-7, with D unclear. TRBV23-1 is filed as an ORF, its function uncertain. The CDR3 runs to 16 residues. Trimming left V 1 base short and J 0 bases short, with 13 bases between. CDR3 region: CASSQCDIPSSYEQYV. In DNA form, the CDR3 reads TGCGCCAGCAGTCAATGTGACATACCAAGCTCCTACGAGCAGTACGTC.

This sequence joins TRBV5-5 and TRBJ1-1; unclear D gene. CDR1 is SGHKS, CDR2 YYEKEE, per germline (reference sequence). The CDR3 totals 14 residues. V lost 0 bases to trimming and J lost 1 base, with 7 bases between them. The CDR3 bases are TGTGCCAGCAGCTTGGAAGCACCGAACACTGAAGCTTTCTTT. Translation gives CASSLEAPNTEAFF.

About this clone itself: The sample holds other DNA sequences that translate to the same CDR3. This chain links TRBV6-5 with TRBJ1-6; 10 nucleotides match TRBD1. The V segment lost 0 bases and the J segment 7 bases; nucleotides outside the gene matches: 3. The CDR3 is 16 residues long. The germline V gene has CDR1 MNHEY and CDR2 SVGAGI. In nucleotides, the CDR3 is TGTGCCAGCAGTTACTCTCCGGGACAGGGGAATTCACCCCTCCACTTT. Protein product: CASSYSPGQGNSPLHF.

The chain is built from TRBV30 and TRBJ2-1, with D perhaps TRBD2 (6 bases). Germline-derived CDR1 and CDR2 are GTSNPN and SVGIG (reference sequence). V was trimmed by 0 bases and J by 7 bases, leaving 16 bases between them. The CDR3 extends over 15 amino acids. The chain's CDR3 is CAWSVLTGVGNEQFF. The CDR3 nucleotides are TGTGCCTGGAGTGTACTGACGGGAGTAGGGAATGAGCAGTTCTTC.

This clone was picked up a small number of times. The V and J genes are TRBV7-6 and TRBJ1-6; D is perhaps TRBD1 (5 bases). Germline V gene lookup returns CDR1 SGHVS and CDR2 FNYEAQ. This CDR3 is 16 amino acids long. Trimming took 1 base from V and 10 from J, leaving 17 bases between them. The CDR3 nucleotides read TGTGCCAGCAGCTTAGATGAGGCAGGGAGGAAATCACCCCTCCACTTT. Its translation is CASSLDEAGRKSPLHF.

V gene TRBV28 combines with J gene TRBJ2-1, with 9 nucleotides matching TRBD1. CDR1 is MDHEN, CDR2 SYDVKM, per germline. V lost 4 bases, J lost 7 bases, and 5 bases stayed unmatched. This CDR3 region has 14 residues. CDR3 residues: CASSSTGTGNEQFF. In DNA form, the CDR3 reads TGTGCCAGCAGTTCGACCGGGACAGGGAATGAGCAGTTCTTC.

The CDR3 DNA follows: TGTGCCAGCAGTGATTATGTGGCCGTTGCGGGGGAAAAACTGTTTTTT. This codes for CASSDYVAVAGEKLFF. The genes are TRBV25-1 and TRBJ1-4; D not certain. Per the germline V gene, CDR1 is MGHDK and CDR2 is SYGVNS. This CDR3 contains 16 residues. V shed 3 bases and J shed 8 bases, with 19 bases lying between them.

The chain has TRBV24-1 and TRBJ2-4; D call uncertain. Trimming took off 3 bases at V and 1 base at J, with 12 bases between the two ends. This CDR3 spans 16 amino acids. Germline V gene lookup returns CDR1 KGHDR and CDR2 SFDVKD. The CDR3 DNA reads TGTGCCACCAGTGATCGACAATCTGGGGCCAAAAACATTCAGTACTTC. This translates into CATSDRQSGAKNIQYF.

The sample holds a few counts of this clone. The V and J genes are TRBV5-1 and TRBJ1-5; D is perhaps TRBD1 (5 bases). The CDR3 extends over 17 amino acids. CDR1 SGHRS and CDR2 YFSETQ come from the germline V gene. V lost 4 bases and J lost 2, with 19 bases in between. CDR3 in DNA: TGCGCCAGCAGCACCGACCGGGAGGGGCGTCGCAATCAGCCCCAGCATTTT. It encodes CASSTDREGRRNQPQHF.

The rearrangement links TRBV5-4 to TRBJ2-5, with 10 bases matching TRBD2. Germline CDR1 reads SGHNT; CDR2 reads YYREEE (reference sequence). The trim removed 6 bases at V and 3 bases at J, leaving 5 bases unmatched. The CDR3 has 14 amino acids. CDR3 region: CASMAGLAKETQYF. CDR3 nucleotide sequence: TGTGCCAGCATGGCGGGACTAGCGAAAGAGACCCAGTACTTC.